This T cell receptor (beta chain) was recorded in a study of shared clonotypes between healthy human individuals. Clones were read by immunoSEQ multiplex PCR, and TCRdb kept only the in-frame ones, dropping some. The data show around 1.9 million clones, roughly 91% seen once. CD8 cells regarded as naive lacked CD45RO, were positively chosen for CCR7, and omitted terminally differentiated effector memory CD45RA+ cells. V lost 0 bases and J 3 bases, leaving 12 bases between the germline ends. Germline CDR1 LGHNA, CDR2 YNFKEQ. CDR3 size: 15 residues. The material sequenced was naive CD8+ T cells from PBMCs. This sequence joins TRBV4-2 and TRBJ2-7; D is ambiguous. The sequence derives from a man between 18 and 35 years old in good health. Some clones in this sample may be carry-over from other donors' samples. CDR3 in DNA: TGTGCCAGCAGCCAAGAAGGTGTGTCAGGCTACGAGCAGTACTTC. This gives the protein CASSQEGVSGYEQYF.